One T cell receptor beta chain is described in this entry. What it recognizes is unknown. The authors ran a second PCR of about 6 to 12 cycles using a sample-barcoded 5' primer and a J-beta primer mix. Every single cDNA molecule received a tag from a template-switch adaptor with 12 random nucleotides. TCRdb redid the calling of the 5' RACE reads with MiXCR, one entry per CDR3 protein. Among 1.5 million to 2 million distinct CDR3 sequences listed, under 30% were seen once. The sample is drawn from a study of blood T cells in healthy people across ages. Findings and limits, study-wide: As naive T cell percentage varied, TCR beta diversity correlated strongly with it. The study could not conclusively compare naive and antigen-experienced cells, given its unsorted PBMCs.

Germline CDR1 reads SGHAT; CDR2 reads FQNNGV. The CDR3 contains 20 residues. V was clipped by 5 bases and J by 8 bases, with 33 bases between them. The receptor's source is a woman aged 30 to 39 in good health. The chain uses TRBV11-2 and TRBJ1-4; D gene ambiguous. The sequenced material came from blood. The CDR3 DNA is TGTGCCAGCAGCAAATGGCGGGGTTCGATACCGCAAAGTATGGGGGAAAAACTGTTTTTT. Amino acids: CASSKWRGSIPQSMGEKLFF.